These T cell receptor beta chains were read from a single sample in a study of technical replicates of blood from several donors. Assay used: immunoSEQ multiplex PCR; TCRdb lists only in-frame clones, some missing. The sample lists roughly 79,000 clones, approximately 94% occurring once. Sequenced sample: T cells isolated from PBMCs. Receptor source: a human donor in good health. CDR3s include the opening cysteine and the closing phenylalanine or tryptophan. A D gene is named only where the DNA matches it firmly. Clone size is given for some rows only: seen once, a few or many times, or a class if the clone is expanded.

clone size: NA; V gene: TRBV30; J gene: TRBJ2-1; D gene: TRBD2; CDR3 DNA: TGTGCCTGGATGACTAGCGGCTACAATGAGCAGTTCTTC; CDR3 protein: CAWMTSGYNEQFF
clone size: few; V gene: TRBV29-1; J gene: TRBJ1-1; D gene: NA; CDR3 DNA: TGCAGCGTGGTAGAACTTGAAGCTTTCTTT; CDR3 protein: CSVVELEAFF
clone size: NA; V gene: TRBV4-3; J gene: TRBJ2-5; D gene: TRBD2; CDR3 DNA: TGCGCCAGCAGCCTTGGGACTAGCGGGAGAGAGACCCAGTACTTC; CDR3 protein: CASSLGTSGRETQYF
clone size: NA; V gene: TRBV9; J gene: TRBJ1-1; D gene: NA; CDR3 DNA: TGTGCCAGCAGCGTAGAGGAGGGGACTGAAGCTTTCTTT; CDR3 protein: CASSVEEGTEAFF
clone size: NA; V gene: TRBV27; J gene: TRBJ2-1; D gene: TRBD2; CDR3 DNA: TGTGCCAGCAGCACAGGAACTAGCGGACTCTACAATGAGCAGTTCTTC; CDR3 protein: CASSTGTSGLYNEQFF
clone size: NA; V gene: TRBV5-1; J gene: TRBJ1-1; D gene: TRBD1; CDR3 DNA: TGCGCCAGCAGCTTGTTGGGGACAGCCTCCGCCGGGGCTTTCTTT; CDR3 protein: CASSLLGTASAGAFF
clone size: NA; V gene: TRBV27; J gene: TRBJ1-1; D gene: NA; CDR3 DNA: TGTGCCAGCAGTTTAGAGGGTAGGACTGAAGCTTTCTTT; CDR3 protein: CASSLEGRTEAFF
clone size: NA; V gene: TRBV4-1; J gene: TRBJ1-1; D gene: NA; CDR3 DNA: TGCGCCAGCAGCCGTCTGGGGGGGAACACTGAAGCTTTCTTT; CDR3 protein: CASSRLGGNTEAFF
clone size: NA; V gene: TRBV19; J gene: TRBJ2-6; D gene: NA; CDR3 DNA: TGTGCCAGTACCGAATTAGGGGCCGGGGCCAACGTCCTGACTTTC; CDR3 protein: CASTELGAGANVLTF
clone size: NA; V gene: TRBV5-8; J gene: TRBJ1-2; D gene: TRBD1; CDR3 DNA: TGTGCCAGCAGTTGGGGACAGGGGGAATCTGGCTACACCTTC; CDR3 protein: CASSWGQGESGYTF
clone size: NA; V gene: TRBV6-1; J gene: TRBJ1-2; D gene: TRBD1; CDR3 DNA: TGTGCCAGCAGTGAAATTGGGGGCAGGGGGTATGGCTACACCTTC; CDR3 protein: CASSEIGGRGYGYTF
clone size: NA; V gene: TRBV5-4; J gene: TRBJ2-3; D gene: NA; CDR3 DNA: TGTGCCAGCAGCTCCGGAGGGCTCGAAGATACGCAGTATTTT; CDR3 protein: CASSSGGLEDTQYF
clone size: NA; V gene: TRBV27; J gene: TRBJ2-2; D gene: NA; CDR3 DNA: TGTGCCAGCAGTTTATCGGCTGGCGTAGCTAGGACCGGGGAGCTGTTTTTT; CDR3 protein: CASSLSAGVARTGELFF
clone size: NA; V gene: TRBV5-5; J gene: TRBJ1-1; D gene: NA; CDR3 DNA: TGTGCCAGCAGGGATTTGGAGGTGGTTACTGAAGCTTTCTTT; CDR3 protein: CASRDLEVVTEAFF
clone size: NA; V gene: TRBV27; J gene: TRBJ2-1; D gene: TRBD1; CDR3 DNA: TGTGCCAGCAGTTTAAAAGGACAGGGGGCTTACAATGAGCAGTTCTTC; CDR3 protein: CASSLKGQGAYNEQFF
clone size: NA; V gene: TRBV11-3; J gene: TRBJ2-3; D gene: NA; CDR3 DNA: TGTGCCAGCAGCTTAGATTGGTCGGAGGGGACAGATACGCAGTATTTT; CDR3 protein: CASSLDWSEGTDTQYF
clone size: once; V gene: TRBV25-1; J gene: TRBJ1-1; D gene: NA; CDR3 DNA: TGTGCCAGCAGCCCCCCCGCCGGGACGGGGGGAAAAGCTTTCTTT; CDR3 protein: CASSPPAGTGGKAFF
clone size: NA; V gene: TRBV5-1; J gene: TRBJ1-3; D gene: NA; CDR3 DNA: TGCGCCAGCAGCTTGGATCTACCGAGCTCTGGAAACACCATATATTTT; CDR3 protein: CASSLDLPSSGNTIYF
clone size: NA; V gene: TRBV18; J gene: TRBJ2-1; D gene: NA; CDR3 DNA: TGTGCCAGCTCACCACCGAAAGGGGGTAATGAGCAGTTCTTC; CDR3 protein: CASSPPKGGNEQFF
clone size: once; V gene: TRBV10-3; J gene: TRBJ2-2; D gene: NA; CDR3 DNA: TGTGCCATCAGTGAGTCGAAACACGGGGAGCTGTTTTTT; CDR3 protein: CAISESKHGELFF
clone size: NA; V gene: TRBV11-3; J gene: TRBJ2-7; D gene: NA; CDR3 DNA: TGTGCCAGCAGCTTAGGGTATACAGGCTACGAGCAGTACTTC; CDR3 protein: CASSLGYTGYEQYF
clone size: NA; V gene: TRBV19; J gene: TRBJ1-4; D gene: TRBD1; CDR3 DNA: TGTGCCAGTAGTCCCGGACAGGGGGCAACTAATGAAAAACTGTTTTTT; CDR3 protein: CASSPGQGATNEKLFF
clone size: NA; V gene: TRBV18; J gene: TRBJ1-2; D gene: NA; CDR3 DNA: TGTGCCAGCCAGGGCAATGGCTACACCTTC; CDR3 protein: CASQGNGYTF
clone size: NA; V gene: TRBV4-3; J gene: TRBJ2-1; D gene: NA; CDR3 DNA: TGCGCCAGCAGCCAAGATCACAGTGAGCAGTTCTTC; CDR3 protein: CASSQDHSEQFF
clone size: NA; V gene: TRBV29-1; J gene: TRBJ2-5; D gene: NA; CDR3 DNA: TGCAGCGTTGATACCTTGGCTCAAGAGACCCAGTACTTC; CDR3 protein: CSVDTLAQETQYF
clone size: NA; V gene: TRBV28; J gene: TRBJ2-5; D gene: NA; CDR3 DNA: TGTGCCAGCAGTCGAGTCGGAGAGACCCAGTACTTC; CDR3 protein: CASSRVGETQYF
clone size: NA; V gene: TRBV5-1; J gene: TRBJ2-7; D gene: NA; CDR3 DNA: TGCGCCAGCAGCTTGTCTACAGCTTACGAGCAGTACTTC; CDR3 protein: CASSLSTAYEQYF
clone size: NA; V gene: TRBV9; J gene: TRBJ2-5; D gene: NA; CDR3 DNA: TGTGCCAGCAGCGTTTCGACGGGGGAAGAGACCCAGTACTTC; CDR3 protein: CASSVSTGEETQYF
clone size: once; V gene: TRBV7-3; J gene: TRBJ2-1; D gene: TRBD1; CDR3 DNA: TGTGCCAGCAGCCCCGAGCGACAGGGCTACAATGAGCAGTTCTTC; CDR3 protein: CASSPERQGYNEQFF
clone size: NA; V gene: TRBV30; J gene: TRBJ1-3; D gene: NA; CDR3 DNA: TGTGCCTGGATCCCTTCTGAGGGCGTTGGAAACACCATATATTTT; CDR3 protein: CAWIPSEGVGNTIYF
clone size: NA; V gene: TRBV2; J gene: TRBJ1-5; D gene: NA; CDR3 DNA: TGTGCCAGCAACCCATCTAGAGGACAGCCCCAGCATTTT; CDR3 protein: CASNPSRGQPQHF
clone size: NA; V gene: TRBV6-5; J gene: TRBJ1-5; D gene: NA; CDR3 DNA: TGTGCCAGCAGTTACGGGGAGGGGCTTCAGCCCCAGCATTTT; CDR3 protein: CASSYGEGLQPQHF
clone size: NA; V gene: TRBV7-9; J gene: TRBJ2-7; D gene: TRBD1; CDR3 DNA: TGTGCCAGCAGCGCCGGGACAGGGGGGACCTACGAGCAGTACTTC; CDR3 protein: CASSAGTGGTYEQYF
clone size: once; V gene: TRBV25-1; J gene: TRBJ1-1; D gene: NA; CDR3 DNA: TGTGCCAGCAGACAAGCAGCCTGGTCGGGTGAAGCTTTCTTT; CDR3 protein: CASRQAAWSGEAFF
clone size: NA; V gene: TRBV7-9; J gene: TRBJ2-3; D gene: NA; CDR3 DNA: TGTGCCAGCAGCTCCGGAGGTGTGGGAGCAGATACGCAGTATTTT; CDR3 protein: CASSSGGVGADTQYF
clone size: NA; V gene: TRBV9; J gene: TRBJ2-1; D gene: TRBD2; CDR3 DNA: TGTGCCAGCAGCGTACTAGCGGGCAATGAGCAGTTCTTC; CDR3 protein: CASSVLAGNEQFF
clone size: NA; V gene: TRBV29-1; J gene: TRBJ2-5; D gene: TRBD1; CDR3 DNA: TGCAGCGTGGACAGGCTTCAAGAGACCCAGTACTTC; CDR3 protein: CSVDRLQETQYF
clone size: NA; V gene: TRBV30; J gene: TRBJ2-1; D gene: TRBD2; CDR3 DNA: TGTGCCTCGGGGAGGGATTCCTACAATGAGCAGTTCTTC; CDR3 protein: CASGRDSYNEQFF
clone size: NA; V gene: TRBV28; J gene: TRBJ2-6; D gene: TRBD1; CDR3 DNA: TGTGCCAGCAGTCCGGTAATGACAGGGGTCTACTCCTCTGGGGCCAACGTCCTGACTTTC; CDR3 protein: CASSPVMTGVYSSGANVLTF
clone size: NA; V gene: TRBV9; J gene: TRBJ2-5; D gene: NA; CDR3 DNA: TGTGCCAGCAGCGTGTATGGGAGTGGGTACCAAGAGACCCAGTACTTC; CDR3 protein: CASSVYGSGYQETQYF
clone size: once; V gene: TRBV11-2; J gene: TRBJ2-7; D gene: NA; CDR3 DNA: TGTGCCAGCAGCCGCGACACAAAAACATACGAGCAGTACTTC; CDR3 protein: CASSRDTKTYEQYF
clone size: NA; V gene: TRBV5-1; J gene: TRBJ2-7; D gene: TRBD1; CDR3 DNA: TGCGCCAGCAGCTTAGACAGGGGGCTTGAGGAGCAGTACTTC; CDR3 protein: CASSLDRGLEEQYF
clone size: NA; V gene: TRBV28; J gene: TRBJ1-1; D gene: TRBD1; CDR3 DNA: TGTGCCAGCAGTTCACGCGACAGGGCTCAGGACACTGAAGCTTTCTTT; CDR3 protein: CASSSRDRAQDTEAFF
clone size: NA; V gene: TRBV5-6; J gene: TRBJ2-7; D gene: NA; CDR3 DNA: TGTGCCAGCAGCGCATTTCTAGAGCTTACCTACGAGCAGTACTTC; CDR3 protein: CASSAFLELTYEQYF
clone size: NA; V gene: TRBV7-2; J gene: TRBJ1-5; D gene: NA; CDR3 DNA: TGTGCCAGCAGCTTCTCAACAGAACCTAATCAGCCCCAGCATTTT; CDR3 protein: CASSFSTEPNQPQHF
clone size: NA; V gene: TRBV19; J gene: TRBJ1-1; D gene: NA; CDR3 DNA: TGTGCCAGTATCCAGGGAAGGCCCTACACTGAAGCTTTCTTT; CDR3 protein: CASIQGRPYTEAFF
clone size: NA; V gene: TRBV28; J gene: TRBJ2-7; D gene: TRBD2; CDR3 DNA: TGTGCCAGCAGTTATGGGACTAGCGGCCTCTCCTACGAGCAGTACTTC; CDR3 protein: CASSYGTSGLSYEQYF
clone size: NA; V gene: TRBV30; J gene: TRBJ1-4; D gene: TRBD1; CDR3 DNA: TGTGCCTGGGGCCTGACAGGGGGACCTAATGAAAAACTGTTTTTT; CDR3 protein: CAWGLTGGPNEKLFF
clone size: NA; V gene: TRBV6-1; J gene: TRBJ2-6; D gene: NA; CDR3 DNA: TGTGCCAGCATACAGGGAGCTGGGGCCAACGTCCTGACTTTC; CDR3 protein: CASIQGAGANVLTF
clone size: once; V gene: TRBV9; J gene: TRBJ1-2; D gene: TRBD1; CDR3 DNA: TGTGCCAGCAGCGTAGGGCGGGACAGGGATTATGGCTACACCTTC; CDR3 protein: CASSVGRDRDYGYTF
clone size: NA; V gene: TRBV4-1; J gene: TRBJ2-7; D gene: TRBD2; CDR3 DNA: TGCGCCAGCAGCCCGGGACTAGCGGGAGGCTACGAGCAGTACTTC; CDR3 protein: CASSPGLAGGYEQYF
clone size: NA; V gene: TRBV15; J gene: TRBJ2-2; D gene: NA; CDR3 DNA: TGTGCCACCAGCAGAGATGAGAGGGGGGAGCTGTTTTTT; CDR3 protein: CATSRDERGELFF
clone size: NA; V gene: TRBV5-5; J gene: TRBJ1-2; D gene: NA; CDR3 DNA: TGTGCCAGCAGCTATTCGGGGGTTAACTATGGCTACACCTTC; CDR3 protein: CASSYSGVNYGYTF
clone size: NA; V gene: TRBV18; J gene: TRBJ2-7; D gene: NA; CDR3 DNA: TGTGCCAGCTCACCCCCAGGGGCCTACGAGCAGTACTTC; CDR3 protein: CASSPPGAYEQYF
clone size: once; V gene: TRBV2; J gene: TRBJ2-3; D gene: NA; CDR3 DNA: TGTGCCAGCAGAGAGGGGGGGTCGACAGATACGCAGTATTTT; CDR3 protein: CASREGGSTDTQYF